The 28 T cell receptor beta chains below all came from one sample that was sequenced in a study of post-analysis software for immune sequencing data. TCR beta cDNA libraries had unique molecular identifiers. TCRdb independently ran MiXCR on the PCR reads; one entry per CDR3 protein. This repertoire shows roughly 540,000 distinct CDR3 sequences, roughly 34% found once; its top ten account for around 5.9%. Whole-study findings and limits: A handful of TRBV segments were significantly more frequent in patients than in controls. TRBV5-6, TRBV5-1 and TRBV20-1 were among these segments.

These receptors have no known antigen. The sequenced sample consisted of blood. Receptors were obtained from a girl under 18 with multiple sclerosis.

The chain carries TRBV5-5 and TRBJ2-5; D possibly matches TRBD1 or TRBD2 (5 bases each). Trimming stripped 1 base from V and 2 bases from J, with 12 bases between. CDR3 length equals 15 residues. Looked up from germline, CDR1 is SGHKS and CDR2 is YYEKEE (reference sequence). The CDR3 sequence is CASSLFQGEQETQYF. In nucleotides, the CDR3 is TGTGCCAGCAGCTTGTTCCAGGGAGAACAAGAGACCCAGTACTTC.

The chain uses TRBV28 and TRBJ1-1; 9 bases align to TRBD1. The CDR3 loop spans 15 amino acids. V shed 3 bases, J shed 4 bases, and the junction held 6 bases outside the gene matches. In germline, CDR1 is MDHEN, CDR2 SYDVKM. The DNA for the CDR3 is TGTGCCAGCAGTTTTTGGGTACAGGGGGCCACTGAAGCTTTCTTT. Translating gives CASSFWVQGATEAFF.

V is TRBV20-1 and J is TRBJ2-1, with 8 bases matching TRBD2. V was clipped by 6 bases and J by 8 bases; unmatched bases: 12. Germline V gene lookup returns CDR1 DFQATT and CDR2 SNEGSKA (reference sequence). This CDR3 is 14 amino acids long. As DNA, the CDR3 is TGCAGTGCCTATGGTGGCGGGGGGAGTCATGAGCAGTTCTTC. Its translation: CSAYGGGGSHEQFF.

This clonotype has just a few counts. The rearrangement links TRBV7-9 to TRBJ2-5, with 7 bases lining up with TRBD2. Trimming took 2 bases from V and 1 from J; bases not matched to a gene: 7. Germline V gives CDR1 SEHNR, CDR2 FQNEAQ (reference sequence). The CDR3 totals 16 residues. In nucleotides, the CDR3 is TGTGCCAGCAGCTTACACGGACTAGACTCCCAAGAGACCCAGTACTTC. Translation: CASSLHGLDSQETQYF. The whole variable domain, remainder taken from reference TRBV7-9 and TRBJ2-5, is DTGVSQNPRHKITKRGQNVTFRCDPISEHNRLYWYRQTLGQGPEFLTYFQNEAQLEKSRLLSDRFSAERPKGSFSTLEIQRTEQGDSAMYLCASSLHGLDSQETQYFGPGTRLLVL.

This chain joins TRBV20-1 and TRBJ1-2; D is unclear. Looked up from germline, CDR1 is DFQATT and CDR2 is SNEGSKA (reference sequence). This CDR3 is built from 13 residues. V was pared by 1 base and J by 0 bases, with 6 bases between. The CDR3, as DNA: TGCAGTGCTAGAGGTGCAGCTAACTATGGCTACACCTTC. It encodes CSARGAANYGYTF.

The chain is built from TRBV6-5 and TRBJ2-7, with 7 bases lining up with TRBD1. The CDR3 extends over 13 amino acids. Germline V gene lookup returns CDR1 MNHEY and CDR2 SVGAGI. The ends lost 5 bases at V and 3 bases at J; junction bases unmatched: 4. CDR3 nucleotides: TGTGCCAGCAGTCGACAGGGCCACTACGAGCAGTACTTC. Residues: CASSRQGHYEQYF.

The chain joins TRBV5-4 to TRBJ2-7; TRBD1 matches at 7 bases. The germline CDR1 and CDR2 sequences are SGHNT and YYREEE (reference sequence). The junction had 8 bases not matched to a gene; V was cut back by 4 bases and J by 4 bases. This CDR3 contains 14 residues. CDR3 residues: CASSNRGLVYEQYF. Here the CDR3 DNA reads TGTGCCAGCAGCAACAGGGGTCTAGTGTACGAGCAGTACTTC.

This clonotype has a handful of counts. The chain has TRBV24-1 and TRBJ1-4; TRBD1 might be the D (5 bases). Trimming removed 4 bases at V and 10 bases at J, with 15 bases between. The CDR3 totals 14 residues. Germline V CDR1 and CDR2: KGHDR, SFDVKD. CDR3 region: CATSEPGPAGKLFF. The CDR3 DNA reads TGTGCCACCAGTGAACCGGGACCGGCGGGAAAACTGTTTTTT.

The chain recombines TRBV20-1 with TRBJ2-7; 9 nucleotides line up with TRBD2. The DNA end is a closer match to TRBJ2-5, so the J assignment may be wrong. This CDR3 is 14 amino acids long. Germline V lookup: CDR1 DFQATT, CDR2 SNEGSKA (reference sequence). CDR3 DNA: TGCAGTGCACCTAAGGCGGGGGGGCGGGAGACCCAGTACTTC. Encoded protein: CSAPKAGGRETQYF.

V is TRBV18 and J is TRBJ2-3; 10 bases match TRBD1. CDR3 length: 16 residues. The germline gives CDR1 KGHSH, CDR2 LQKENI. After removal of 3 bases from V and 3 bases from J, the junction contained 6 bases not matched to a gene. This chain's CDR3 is CASSPAGQGMTDTQYF. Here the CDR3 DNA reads TGTGCCAGCTCACCGGCGGGACAGGGGATGACAGATACGCAGTATTTT.

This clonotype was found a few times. The chain's CDR3 is CASSFGILNMGTDTQYF. The CDR3, as DNA: TGTGCCAGCAGCTTCGGGATCCTTAACATGGGCACAGATACGCAGTATTTT. The genes are TRBV7-9 and TRBJ2-3; D is perhaps TRBD2 (5 bases). The V gene's germline CDR1 is SEHNR and CDR2 FQNEAQ (reference sequence). The length of the CDR3 is 17 residues. The V end lost 3 bases, the J end lost 1 base, and 17 bases lay between the germline ends.

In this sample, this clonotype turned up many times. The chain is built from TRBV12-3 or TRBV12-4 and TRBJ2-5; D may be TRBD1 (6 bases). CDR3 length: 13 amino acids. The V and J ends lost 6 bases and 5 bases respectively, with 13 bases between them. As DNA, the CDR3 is TGTGCCAGCAGACTAACAGGGTCTGAGACCCAGTACTTC. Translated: CASRLTGSETQYF.

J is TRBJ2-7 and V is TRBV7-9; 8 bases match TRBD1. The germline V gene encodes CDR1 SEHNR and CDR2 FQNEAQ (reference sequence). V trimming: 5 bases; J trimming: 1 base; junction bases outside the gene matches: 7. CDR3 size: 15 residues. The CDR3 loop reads CASSPGQAVSYEQYF. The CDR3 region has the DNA TGTGCCAGCAGCCCGGGACAGGCCGTTTCCTACGAGCAGTACTTC.

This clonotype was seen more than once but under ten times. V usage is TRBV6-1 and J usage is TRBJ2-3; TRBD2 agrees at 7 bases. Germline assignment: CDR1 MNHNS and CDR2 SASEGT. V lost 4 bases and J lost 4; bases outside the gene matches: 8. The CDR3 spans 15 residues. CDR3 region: CASSAGAGKSDTQYF. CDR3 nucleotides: TGTGCCAGCAGTGCTGGAGCGGGGAAGTCAGATACGCAGTATTTT.

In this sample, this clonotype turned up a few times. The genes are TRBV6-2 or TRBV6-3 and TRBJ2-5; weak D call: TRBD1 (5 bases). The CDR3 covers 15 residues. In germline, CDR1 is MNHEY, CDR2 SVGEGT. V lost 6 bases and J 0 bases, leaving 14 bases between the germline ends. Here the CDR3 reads CASRRGRVDQETQYF. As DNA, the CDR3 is TGTGCCAGCAGGAGAGGCAGGGTGGACCAAGAGACCCAGTACTTC.

The CDR3 nucleotides are TGTGCCAGCAGTGACAGATTTGGCTACACCTTC. This translates into CASSDRFGYTF. V and J are TRBV6-2 or TRBV6-3 and TRBJ1-2; possible D gene TRBD1, 5 bases. CDR1 MNHEY and CDR2 SVGEGT come from the germline V gene. Trimming removed 5 bases from V and 7 bases from J, with 8 bases in between. The CDR3 totals 11 residues.

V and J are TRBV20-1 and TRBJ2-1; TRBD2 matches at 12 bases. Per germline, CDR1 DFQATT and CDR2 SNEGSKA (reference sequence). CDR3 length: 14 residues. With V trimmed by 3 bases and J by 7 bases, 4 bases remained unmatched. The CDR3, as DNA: TGCAGTGCTAGGCTAGCGGGGGGGCGTAATGAGCAGTTCTTC. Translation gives CSARLAGGRNEQFF.

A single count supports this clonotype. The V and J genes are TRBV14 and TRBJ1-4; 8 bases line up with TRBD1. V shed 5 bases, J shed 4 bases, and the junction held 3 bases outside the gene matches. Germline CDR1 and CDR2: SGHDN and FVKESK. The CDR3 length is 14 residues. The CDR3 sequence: CASSGQGFNEKLFF. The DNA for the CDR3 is TGTGCCAGCAGCGGACAGGGATTTAATGAAAAACTGTTTTTT.

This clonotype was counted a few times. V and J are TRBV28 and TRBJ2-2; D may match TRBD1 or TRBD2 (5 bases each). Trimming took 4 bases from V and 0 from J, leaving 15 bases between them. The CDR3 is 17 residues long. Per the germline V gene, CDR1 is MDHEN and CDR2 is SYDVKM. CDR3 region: CASSYTHPGPNTGELFF. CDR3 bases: TGTGCCAGCAGTTACACCCATCCGGGACCGAACACCGGGGAGCTGTTTTTT.

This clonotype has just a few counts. The CDR3 here is CASSVTGDPYEQYF. In DNA, the CDR3 is TGTGCCAGCAGCGTTACCGGGGACCCCTACGAGCAGTACTTC. The V gene is TRBV7-9, the J gene TRBJ2-7; the D call may be TRBD1 or TRBD2 (5 bases each). This CDR3 comprises 14 residues. The germline gives CDR1 SEHNR, CDR2 FQNEAQ (reference sequence). Trimming pared 5 bases from V and 2 bases from J, leaving 13 bases between. Filled out from reference TRBV7-9 and TRBJ2-7, the complete variable domain reads DTGVSQNPRHKITKRGQNVTFRCDPISEHNRLYWYRQTLGQGPEFLTYFQNEAQLEKSRLLSDRFSAERPKGSFSTLEIQRTEQGDSAMYLCASSVTGDPYEQYFGPGTRLTVT.

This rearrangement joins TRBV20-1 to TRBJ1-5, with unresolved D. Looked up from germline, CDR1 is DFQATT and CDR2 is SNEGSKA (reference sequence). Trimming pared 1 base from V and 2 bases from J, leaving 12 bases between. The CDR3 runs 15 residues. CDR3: CSARGGRGRNQPQHF. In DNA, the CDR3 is TGCAGTGCTAGAGGCGGGCGAGGCCGCAATCAGCCCCAGCATTTT.

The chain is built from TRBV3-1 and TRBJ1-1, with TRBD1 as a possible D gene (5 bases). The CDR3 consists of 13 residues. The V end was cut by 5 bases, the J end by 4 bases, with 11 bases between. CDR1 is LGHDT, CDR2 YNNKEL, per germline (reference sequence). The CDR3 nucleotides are TGTGCCAGCAGCTTACGACAGTTCACTGAAGCTTTCTTT. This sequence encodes CASSLRQFTEAFF.

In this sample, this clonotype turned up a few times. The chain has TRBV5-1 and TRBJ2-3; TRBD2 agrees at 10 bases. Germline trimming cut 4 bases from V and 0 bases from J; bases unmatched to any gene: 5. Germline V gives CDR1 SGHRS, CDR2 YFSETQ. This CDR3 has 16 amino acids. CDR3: CASSVGTSVSTDTQYF. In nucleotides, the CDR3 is TGCGCCAGCAGCGTAGGGACTAGCGTTAGCACAGATACGCAGTATTTT.

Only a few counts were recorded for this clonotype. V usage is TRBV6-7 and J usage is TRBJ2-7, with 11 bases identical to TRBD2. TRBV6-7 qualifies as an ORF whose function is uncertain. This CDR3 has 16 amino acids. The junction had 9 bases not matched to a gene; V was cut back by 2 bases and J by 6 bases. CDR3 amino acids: CASSYEGGTSGAEQYF. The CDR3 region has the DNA TGTGCCAGCAGTTACGAGGGAGGGACTAGCGGAGCCGAGCAGTACTTC.

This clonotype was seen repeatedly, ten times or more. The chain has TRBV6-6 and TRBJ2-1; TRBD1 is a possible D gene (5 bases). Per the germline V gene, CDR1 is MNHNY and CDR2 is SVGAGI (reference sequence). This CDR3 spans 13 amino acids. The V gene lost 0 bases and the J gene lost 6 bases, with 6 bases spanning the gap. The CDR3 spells CASSYSTGNEQFF. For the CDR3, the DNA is TGTGCCAGCAGTTACTCCACAGGCAATGAGCAGTTCTTC.

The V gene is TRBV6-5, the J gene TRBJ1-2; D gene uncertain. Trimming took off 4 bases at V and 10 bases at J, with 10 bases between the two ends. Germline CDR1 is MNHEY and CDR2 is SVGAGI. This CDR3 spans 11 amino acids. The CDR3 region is CASSWAGIYTF. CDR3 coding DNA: TGTGCCAGCAGTTGGGCCGGAATCTACACCTTC.

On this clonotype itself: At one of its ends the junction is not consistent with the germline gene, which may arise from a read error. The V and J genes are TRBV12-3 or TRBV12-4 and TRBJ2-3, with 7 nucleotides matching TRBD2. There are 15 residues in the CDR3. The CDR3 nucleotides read TGTGCCAGCAGTTTAAAAGCGGGGAGCACAGATATGCAGTATTTT. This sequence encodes CASSLKAGSTDMQYF.

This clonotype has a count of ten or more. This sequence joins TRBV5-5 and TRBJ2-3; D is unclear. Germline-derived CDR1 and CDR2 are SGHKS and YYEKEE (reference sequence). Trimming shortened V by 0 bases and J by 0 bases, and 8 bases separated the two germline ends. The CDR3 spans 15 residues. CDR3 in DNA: TGTGCCAGCAGCTTGGCGGGCTTCAGCACAGATACGCAGTATTTT. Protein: CASSLAGFSTDTQYF. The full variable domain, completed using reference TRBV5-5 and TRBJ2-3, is DAGVTQSPTHLIKTRGQQVTLRCSPISGHKSVSWYQQVLGQGPQFIFQYYEKEERGRGNFPDRFSARQFPNYSSELNVNALLLGDSALYLCASSLAGFSTDTQYFGPGTRLTVL.